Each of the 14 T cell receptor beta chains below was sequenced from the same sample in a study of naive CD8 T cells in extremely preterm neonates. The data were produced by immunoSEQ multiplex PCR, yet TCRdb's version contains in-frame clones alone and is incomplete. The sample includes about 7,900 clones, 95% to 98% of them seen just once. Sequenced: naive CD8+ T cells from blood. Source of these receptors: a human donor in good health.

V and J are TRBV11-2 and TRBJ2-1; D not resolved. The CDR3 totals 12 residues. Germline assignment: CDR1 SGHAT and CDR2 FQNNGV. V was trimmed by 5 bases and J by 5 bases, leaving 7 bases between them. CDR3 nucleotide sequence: TGTGCCAGCAGCCCAGAAGACAATGAGCAGTTCTTC. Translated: CASSPEDNEQFF.

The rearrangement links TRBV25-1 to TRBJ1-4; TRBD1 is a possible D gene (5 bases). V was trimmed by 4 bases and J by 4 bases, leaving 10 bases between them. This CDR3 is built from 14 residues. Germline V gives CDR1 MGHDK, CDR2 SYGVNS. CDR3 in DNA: TGTGCCAGCAGTGGGGGGGGAATTAATGAAAAACTGTTTTTT. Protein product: CASSGGGINEKLFF.

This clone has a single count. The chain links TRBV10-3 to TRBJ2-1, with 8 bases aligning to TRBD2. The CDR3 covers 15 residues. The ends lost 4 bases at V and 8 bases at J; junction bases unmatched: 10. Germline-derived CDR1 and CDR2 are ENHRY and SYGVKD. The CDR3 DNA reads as TGTGCCATCAGTGTGGGGCGGGAGGCGTCATATGAGCAGTTCTTC. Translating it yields CAISVGREASYEQFF.

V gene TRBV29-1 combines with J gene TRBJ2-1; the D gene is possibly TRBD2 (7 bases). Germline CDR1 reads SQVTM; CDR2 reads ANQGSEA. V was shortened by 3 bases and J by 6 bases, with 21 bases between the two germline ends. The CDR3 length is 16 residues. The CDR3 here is CSVDGAGAGNRNEQFF. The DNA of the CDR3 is TGCAGCGTTGACGGTGCGGGGGCGGGAAATCGCAATGAGCAGTTCTTC.

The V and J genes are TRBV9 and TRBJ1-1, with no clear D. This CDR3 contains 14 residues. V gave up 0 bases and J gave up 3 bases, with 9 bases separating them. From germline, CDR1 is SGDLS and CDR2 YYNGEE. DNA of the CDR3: TGTGCCAGCAGCGTAGTTAGTCAGGACACTGAAGCTTTCTTT. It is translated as CASSVVSQDTEAFF.

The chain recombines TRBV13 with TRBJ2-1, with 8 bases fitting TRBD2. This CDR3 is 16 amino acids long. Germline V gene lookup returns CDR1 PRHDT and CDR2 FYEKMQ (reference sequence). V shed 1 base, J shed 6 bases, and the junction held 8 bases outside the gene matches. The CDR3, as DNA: TGTGCCAGCAGCTTAGCGTCGGGGGGGCCTCTCAATGAGCAGTTCTTC. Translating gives CASSLASGGPLNEQFF.

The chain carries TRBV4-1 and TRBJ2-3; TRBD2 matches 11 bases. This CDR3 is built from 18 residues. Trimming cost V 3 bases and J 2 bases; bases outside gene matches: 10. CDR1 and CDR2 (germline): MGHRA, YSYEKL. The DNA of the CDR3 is TGCGCCAGCAGCCATAATACTGTAGCGGGGGGGGTCACAGATACGCAGTATTTT. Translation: CASSHNTVAGGVTDTQYF.

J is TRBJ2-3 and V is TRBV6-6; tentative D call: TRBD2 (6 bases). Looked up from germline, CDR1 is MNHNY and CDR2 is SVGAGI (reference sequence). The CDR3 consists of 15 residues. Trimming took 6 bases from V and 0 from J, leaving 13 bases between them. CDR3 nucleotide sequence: TGTGCCAGCAGCCTTAGCGGATCTAGCACAGATACGCAGTATTTT. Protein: CASSLSGSSTDTQYF.

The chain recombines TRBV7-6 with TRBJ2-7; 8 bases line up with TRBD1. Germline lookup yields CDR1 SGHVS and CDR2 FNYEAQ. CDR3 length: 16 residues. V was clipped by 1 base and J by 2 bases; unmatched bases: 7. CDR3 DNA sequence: TGTGCCAGCAGCTTAGAGGTAGGACAGGGAACCTACGAGCAGTACTTC. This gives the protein CASSLEVGQGTYEQYF. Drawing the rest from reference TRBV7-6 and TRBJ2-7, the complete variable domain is GAGVSQSPRYKVTKRGQDVALRCDPISGHVSLYWYRQALGQGPEFLTYFNYEAQQDKSGLPNDRFSAERPEGSISTLTIQRTEQRDSAMYRCASSLEVGQGTYEQYFGPGTRLTVT.

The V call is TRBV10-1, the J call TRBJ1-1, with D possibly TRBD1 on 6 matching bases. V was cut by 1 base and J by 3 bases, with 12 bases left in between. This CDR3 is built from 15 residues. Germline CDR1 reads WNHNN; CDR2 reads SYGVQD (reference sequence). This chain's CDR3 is CASSEWGRRDTEAFF. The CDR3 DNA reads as TGCGCCAGCAGTGAGTGGGGGCGCCGGGACACTGAAGCTTTCTTT.

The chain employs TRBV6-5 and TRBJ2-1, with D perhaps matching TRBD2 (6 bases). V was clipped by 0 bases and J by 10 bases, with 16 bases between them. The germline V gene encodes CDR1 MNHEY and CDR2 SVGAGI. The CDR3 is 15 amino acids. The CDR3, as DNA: TGTGCCAGCAGTTACTCGGGGGAGGCCCGTTCCGAGCAGTTCTTC. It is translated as CASSYSGEARSEQFF.

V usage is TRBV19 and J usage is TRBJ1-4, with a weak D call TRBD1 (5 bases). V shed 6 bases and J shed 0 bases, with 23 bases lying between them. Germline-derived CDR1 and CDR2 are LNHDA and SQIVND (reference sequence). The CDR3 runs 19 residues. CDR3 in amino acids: CASSLWMFGAPPTNEKLFF. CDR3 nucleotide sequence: TGTGCCAGTAGCCTTTGGATGTTTGGGGCCCCCCCAACTAATGAAAAACTGTTTTTT.

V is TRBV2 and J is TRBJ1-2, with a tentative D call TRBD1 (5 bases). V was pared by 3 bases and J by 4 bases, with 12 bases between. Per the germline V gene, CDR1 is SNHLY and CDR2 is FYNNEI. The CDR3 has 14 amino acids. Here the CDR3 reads CASSESDRIYGYTF. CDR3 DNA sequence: TGTGCCAGCAGTGAGTCTGACAGAATCTATGGCTACACCTTC. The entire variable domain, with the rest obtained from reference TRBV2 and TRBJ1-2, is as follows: EPEVTQTPSHQVTQMGQEVILRCVPISNHLYFYWYRQILGQKVEFLVSFYNNEISEKSEIFDDQFSVERPDGSNFTLKIRSTKLEDSAMYFCASSESDRIYGYTFGSGTRLTVV.

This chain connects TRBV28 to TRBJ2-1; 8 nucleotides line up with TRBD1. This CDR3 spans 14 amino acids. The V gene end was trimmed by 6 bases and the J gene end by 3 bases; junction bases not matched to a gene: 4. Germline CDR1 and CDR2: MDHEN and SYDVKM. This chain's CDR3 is CASSSGTGYNEQFF. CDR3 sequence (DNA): TGTGCCAGCAGCTCCGGGACAGGCTACAATGAGCAGTTCTTC.